Listed below are T cell receptor beta chains from one sample, sequenced in a study of blood T cell repertoires in COVID-19. Clones were read by immunoSEQ multiplex PCR, and TCRdb kept only the in-frame ones, dropping some. The table has some 240,000 clones, nearly 90% seen once. Sequenced input: peripheral blood. These receptors were collected from a woman aged 55-70 years with COVID-19, enrolled during active disease. CDR3s include the opening cysteine and the closing phenylalanine or tryptophan. The D gene is left open where the match is weak. Rows may omit the clone size; those that give it use once, few, many or a size class.

v_call	d_call	cdr3_length	clone_size	j_call	cdr3_nt	cdr3_aa
TRBV3-1/TRBV3-2	NA	14	NA	TRBJ2-1	TGTGCCAGCAGCCAAGCAGGGGTTCGCAATGAGCAGTTCTTC	CASSQAGVRNEQFF
TRBV3-1/TRBV3-2	TRBD1	15	NA	TRBJ1-5	TGTGCCAGCAGCCAAGGGACAGGGGTCGGTGGGCCCCAGCATTTT	CASSQGTGVGGPQHF
TRBV5-5	TRBD2	16	few	TRBJ2-1	TGTGCCAGCAGTACAAGCGGGGTCGCCGGGAGAAATGAGCAGTTCTTC	CASSTSGVAGRNEQFF
TRBV7-3	NA	13	NA	TRBJ1-2	TGTGCCAGCAGCGGGGTGGCGGGCTATGGCTACACCTTC	CASSGVAGYGYTF
TRBV4-3	NA	13	NA	TRBJ1-2	TGCGCCAGCAGCCAAGATTTTCGGGGTGGCTACACCTTC	CASSQDFRGGYTF
TRBV2	NA	15	NA	TRBJ1-5	TGTGCCAGCAGTGCAGAACAGGGCGACCGTCAGCCCCAGCATTTT	CASSAEQGDRQPQHF
TRBV7-6	TRBD1	16	NA	TRBJ1-6	TGTGCCAGCAGCTTAGGACAGGGGGTATTGGGTTCACCCCTCCACTTT	CASSLGQGVLGSPLHF
TRBV6-6	NA	16	NA	TRBJ1-2	TGTGCCAGCAGTTACTCAGCGACTTTTGACAACTATGGCTACACCTTC	CASSYSATFDNYGYTF
TRBV7-6	NA	13	NA	TRBJ1-5	TGTGCCAGCAGCTCTACAGGGAATCAGCCCCAGCATTTT	CASSSTGNQPQHF
TRBV5-1	TRBD1	15	few	TRBJ2-3	TGCGCCAGCAGCTCTACAGGGGGCCCCACAGATACGCAGTATTTT	CASSSTGGPTDTQYF
TRBV7-7	TRBD2	15	NA	TRBJ2-7	TGTGCCAGCAGCTACCGACTAGCGGGAACCTACGAGCAGTACTTC	CASSYRLAGTYEQYF
TRBV4-3	NA	16	NA	TRBJ1-1	TGCGCCAGCAGCCAAGATGGGCAGGGGATTGGCACTGAAGCTTTCTTT	CASSQDGQGIGTEAFF
TRBV6-1	NA	12	NA	TRBJ2-7	TGTGCCAGCAGTGAAGGTGGGACACGTGCGTACTTC	CASSEGGTRAYF
TRBV12-3/TRBV12-4	TRBD1	12	once	TRBJ1-1	TGTGCCAGCAGTTTCGGGACAGGGAGAGCTTTCTTT	CASSFGTGRAFF
TRBV19	TRBD1	14	NA	TRBJ1-2	TGTGCCAGTAGCCCCCGGGACAGGGTCACTGGCTACACCTTC	CASSPRDRVTGYTF
TRBV6-5	NA	16	NA	TRBJ2-1	TGTGCCAGCAGTTACTCCCGGGGGTCCGTCTACAATGAGCAGTTCTTC	CASSYSRGSVYNEQFF
TRBV18	TRBD1	15	NA	TRBJ1-5	TGTGCCAGCTCACCTCTCAGGGGGGCTAATCAGCCCCAGCATTTT	CASSPLRGANQPQHF
TRBV7-2	TRBD2	15	NA	TRBJ2-7	TGTGCCAGCAGCTTAGCACCTAGCGGGGGCTCCGAGCAGTACTTC	CASSLAPSGGSEQYF
TRBV4-3	TRBD1	14	once	TRBJ1-1	TGCGCCAGCAGCCAAGTGACAGGGTCCACTGAAGCTTTCTTT	CASSQVTGSTEAFF
TRBV7-2	TRBD2	16	NA	TRBJ2-1	TGTGCCAGCAGCTTATTCGCGGGGGAATTATACAATGAGCAGTTCTTC	CASSLFAGELYNEQFF
TRBV2	NA	20	NA	TRBJ1-6	TGTGCCAGCAGTGATCTCGCGGGACCCACCCTTCCCCCCTATAATTCACCCCTCCACTTT	CASSDLAGPTLPPYNSPLHF
TRBV9	TRBD2	13	once	TRBJ2-1	TGTGCCAGCAGCGTAGACCCTAGCGGGCAACAGTTCTTC	CASSVDPSGQQFF
TRBV19	NA	13	NA	TRBJ1-5	TGTGCCAGCGGTGGGAGGGGAGGTCAGCCCCAGCATTTT	CASGGRGGQPQHF
TRBV10-3	NA	15	NA	TRBJ2-3	TGTGCCATCAGTGAACCACCGCGGGGCACAGATACGCAGTATTTT	CAISEPPRGTDTQYF
TRBV9	TRBD1	15	NA	TRBJ1-6	TGTGCCAGCACCCCGGGACAGGGGATTGGTTCACCCCTCCACTTT	CASTPGQGIGSPLHF
TRBV6-6	NA	13	NA	TRBJ1-1	TGTGCCAGCAGTTACACCTGGACAGCTGAAGCTTTCTTT	CASSYTWTAEAFF
TRBV30	NA	13	NA	TRBJ1-5	TGTGCCTGGAGTCCGTCAGACAATCAGCCCCAGCATTTT	CAWSPSDNQPQHF
TRBV5-1	NA	14	NA	TRBJ1-1	TGCGCCAGCAGCTTGAGGACATTGAACACTGAAGCTTTCTTT	CASSLRTLNTEAFF
TRBV6-5	NA	14	NA	TRBJ1-2	TGTGCCAGCAGTTACTCGGGCGGGAACTATGGCTACACCTTC	CASSYSGGNYGYTF
TRBV7-8	TRBD1	15	NA	TRBJ1-1	TGTGCCAGCAGCGCCGTAGGGGGCGCACATGCTGAAGCTTTCTTT	CASSAVGGAHAEAFF
TRBV3-1/TRBV3-2	TRBD1	16	NA	TRBJ1-1	TGTGCCAGCAGCCAAATACCGGACAGGTGGGGGACTGAAGCTTTCTTT	CASSQIPDRWGTEAFF
TRBV9	NA	15	once	TRBJ2-3	TGTGCCAGCAGCGTAGGAACCAGTAACACAGATACGCAGTATTTT	CASSVGTSNTDTQYF
TRBV19	TRBD1	15	NA	TRBJ1-2	TGTGCCAGTAGCGGGGGACGGGACAGGGTCTATGGCTACACCTTC	CASSGGRDRVYGYTF
TRBV19	NA	12	NA	TRBJ1-5	TGTGCCAGTAAACGGACTAATCAGCCCCAGCATTTT	CASKRTNQPQHF
TRBV30	TRBD1	15	NA	TRBJ1-2	TGTGCCTGGAAGGTTGCGGACAGGGGAATTTATGGCTACACCTTC	CAWKVADRGIYGYTF
TRBV7-2	NA	14	few	TRBJ1-4	TGTGCCAGCAGCTTAAATCCACAGGGCGAAAAACTGTTTTTT	CASSLNPQGEKLFF
TRBV11-3	NA	14	NA	TRBJ1-1	TGTGCCAGCAGCGCGGGGGCAGCGAACACTGAAGCTTTCTTT	CASSAGAANTEAFF
TRBV10-3	TRBD1	16	once	TRBJ2-7	TGTGCCATCAGTCAACAGGGGGAGGCACGTGATTACGAGCAGTACTTC	CAISQQGEARDYEQYF
TRBV7-2	TRBD2	18	NA	TRBJ2-1	TGTGCCAGCAGCTTAGTGGCCGTTAGCGGGGGTTCCTACAATGAGCAGTTCTTC	CASSLVAVSGGSYNEQFF